This entry features one TCR beta chain sequence. These data originate in a study of control samples from healthy donors and cancer patients. This CDR3 spans 13 amino acids. V lost 0 bases to trimming and J lost 7 bases, with 9 bases between them. Germline V gene sequence: CDR1 LGHDT, CDR2 YNNKEL (reference sequence). TCRdb's table, derived via immunoSEQ multiplex PCR, lists solely in-frame clones and lacks some. The sample holds 150,000 to 200,000 clones; about 86% are singletons and the top ten take under 2%. This receptor was obtained from a man aged 18 to 30 in good health. Material for sequencing was blood. V is TRBV3-1 (or the pseudogene TRBV3-2) and J is TRBJ1-1; D gene uncertain. CDR3 loop: CASSQDGPVEAFF. Written as DNA, the CDR3 is TGTGCCAGCAGCCAAGATGGGCCCGTTGAAGCTTTCTTT.